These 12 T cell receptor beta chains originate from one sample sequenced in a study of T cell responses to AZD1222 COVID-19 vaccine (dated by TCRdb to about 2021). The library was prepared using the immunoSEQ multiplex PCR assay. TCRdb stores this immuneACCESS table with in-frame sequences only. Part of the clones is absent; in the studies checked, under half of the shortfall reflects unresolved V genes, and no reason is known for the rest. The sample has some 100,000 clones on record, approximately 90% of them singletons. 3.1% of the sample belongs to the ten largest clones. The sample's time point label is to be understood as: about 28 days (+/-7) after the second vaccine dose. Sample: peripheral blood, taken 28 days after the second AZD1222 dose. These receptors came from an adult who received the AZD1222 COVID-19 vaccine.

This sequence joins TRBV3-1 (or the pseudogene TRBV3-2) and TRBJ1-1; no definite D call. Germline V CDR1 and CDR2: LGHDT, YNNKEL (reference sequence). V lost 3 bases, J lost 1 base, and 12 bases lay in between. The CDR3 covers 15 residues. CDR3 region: CASSHGHRENTEAFF. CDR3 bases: TGTGCCAGCAGCCATGGTCATAGGGAGAACACTGAAGCTTTCTTT.

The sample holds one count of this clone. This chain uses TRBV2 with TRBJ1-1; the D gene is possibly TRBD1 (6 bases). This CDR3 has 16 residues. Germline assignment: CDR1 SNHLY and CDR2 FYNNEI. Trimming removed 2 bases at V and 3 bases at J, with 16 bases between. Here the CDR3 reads CASSESFTGMDTEAFF. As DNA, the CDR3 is TGTGCCAGCAGTGAAAGTTTCACAGGGATGGACACTGAAGCTTTCTTT. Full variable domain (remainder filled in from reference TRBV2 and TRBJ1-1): EPEVTQTPSHQVTQMGQEVILRCVPISNHLYFYWYRQILGQKVEFLVSFYNNEISEKSEIFDDQFSVERPDGSNFTLKIRSTKLEDSAMYFCASSESFTGMDTEAFFGQGTRLTVV.

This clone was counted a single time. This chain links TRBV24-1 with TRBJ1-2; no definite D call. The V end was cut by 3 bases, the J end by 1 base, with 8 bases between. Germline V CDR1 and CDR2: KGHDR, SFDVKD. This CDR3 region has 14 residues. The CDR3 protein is CATSDSGSNYGYTF. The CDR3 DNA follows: TGTGCCACCAGTGATAGTGGGAGTAACTATGGCTACACCTTC.

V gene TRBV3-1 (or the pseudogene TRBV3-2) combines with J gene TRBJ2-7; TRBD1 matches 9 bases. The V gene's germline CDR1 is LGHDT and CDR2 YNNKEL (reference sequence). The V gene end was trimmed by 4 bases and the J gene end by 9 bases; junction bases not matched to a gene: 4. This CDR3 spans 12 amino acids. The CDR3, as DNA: TGTGCCAGCAGCCCAACAGGGGGCGGGCAGTACTTC. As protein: CASSPTGGGQYF.

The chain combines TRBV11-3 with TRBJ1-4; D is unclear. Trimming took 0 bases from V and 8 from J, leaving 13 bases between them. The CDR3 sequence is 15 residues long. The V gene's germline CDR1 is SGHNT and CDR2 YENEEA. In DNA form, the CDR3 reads TGTGCCAGCAGCTTAGATTCCGGTGGAGGCGAAAAACTGTTTTTT. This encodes CASSLDSGGGEKLFF.

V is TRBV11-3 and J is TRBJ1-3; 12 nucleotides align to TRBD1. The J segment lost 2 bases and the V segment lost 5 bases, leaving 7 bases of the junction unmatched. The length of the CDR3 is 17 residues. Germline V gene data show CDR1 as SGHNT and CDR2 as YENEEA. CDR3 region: CASSHVRDRGPGNTIYF. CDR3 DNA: TGTGCCAGCAGCCATGTAAGGGACAGGGGGCCTGGAAACACCATATATTTT.

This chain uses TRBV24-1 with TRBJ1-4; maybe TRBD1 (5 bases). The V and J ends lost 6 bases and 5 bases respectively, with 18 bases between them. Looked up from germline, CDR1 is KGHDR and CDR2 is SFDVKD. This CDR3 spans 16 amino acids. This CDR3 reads CATSTSRDGGNEKLFF. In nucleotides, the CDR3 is TGTGCCACCAGTACTTCCCGGGACGGGGGAAATGAAAAACTGTTTTTT.

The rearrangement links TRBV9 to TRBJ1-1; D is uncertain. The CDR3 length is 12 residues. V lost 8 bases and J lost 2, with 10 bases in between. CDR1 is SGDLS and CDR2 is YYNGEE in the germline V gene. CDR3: CARKVGNTEAFF. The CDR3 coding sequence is TGTGCCAGAAAAGTGGGAAACACTGAAGCTTTCTTT.

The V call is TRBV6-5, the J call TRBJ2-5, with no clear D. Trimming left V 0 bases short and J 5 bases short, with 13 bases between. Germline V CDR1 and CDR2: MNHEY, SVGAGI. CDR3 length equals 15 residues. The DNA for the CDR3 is TGTGCCAGCAGTTACTCAGCAGGAGACACTGAGACCCAGTACTTC. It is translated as CASSYSAGDTETQYF.

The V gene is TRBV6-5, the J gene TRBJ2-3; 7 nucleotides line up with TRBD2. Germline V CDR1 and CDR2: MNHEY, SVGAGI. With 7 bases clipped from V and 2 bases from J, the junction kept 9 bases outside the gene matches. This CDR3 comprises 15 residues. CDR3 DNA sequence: TGTGCCAGCACCCAAAGCGGGGCTTCCACAGATACGCAGTATTTT. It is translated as CASTQSGASTDTQYF.

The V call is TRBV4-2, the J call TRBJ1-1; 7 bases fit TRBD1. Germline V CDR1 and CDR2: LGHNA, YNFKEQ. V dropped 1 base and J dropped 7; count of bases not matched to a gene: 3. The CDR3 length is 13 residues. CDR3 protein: CASSQVTGVEAFF. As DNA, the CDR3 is TGTGCCAGCAGCCAAGTTACAGGGGTTGAAGCTTTCTTT.

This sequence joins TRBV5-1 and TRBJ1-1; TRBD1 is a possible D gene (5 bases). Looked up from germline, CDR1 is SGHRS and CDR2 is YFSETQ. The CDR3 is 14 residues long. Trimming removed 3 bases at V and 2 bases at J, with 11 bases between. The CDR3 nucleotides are TGCGCCAGCAGCTACGACAGATATAACACTGAAGCTTTCTTT. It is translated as CASSYDRYNTEAFF.